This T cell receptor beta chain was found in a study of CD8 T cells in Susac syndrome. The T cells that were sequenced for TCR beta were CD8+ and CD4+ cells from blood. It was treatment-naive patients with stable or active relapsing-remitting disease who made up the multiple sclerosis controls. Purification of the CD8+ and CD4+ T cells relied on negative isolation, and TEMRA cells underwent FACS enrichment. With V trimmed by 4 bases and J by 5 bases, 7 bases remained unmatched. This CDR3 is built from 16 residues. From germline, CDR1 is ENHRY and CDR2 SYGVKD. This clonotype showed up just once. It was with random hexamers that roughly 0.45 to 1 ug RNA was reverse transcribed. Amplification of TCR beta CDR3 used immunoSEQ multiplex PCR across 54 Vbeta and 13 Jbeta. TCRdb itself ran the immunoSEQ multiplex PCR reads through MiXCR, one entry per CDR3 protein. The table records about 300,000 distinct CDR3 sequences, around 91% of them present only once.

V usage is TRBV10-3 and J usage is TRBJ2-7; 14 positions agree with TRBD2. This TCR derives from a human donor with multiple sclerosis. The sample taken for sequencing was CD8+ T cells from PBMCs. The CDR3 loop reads CAISGRTSGRLDEQYF. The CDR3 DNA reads TGTGCCATCAGTGGGCGGACTAGCGGGAGGTTGGACGAGCAGTACTTC.